Reported below is one T cell receptor (beta chain). The record originates from a study of blood T cell repertoires in COVID-19. Repertoires were generated with immunoSEQ multiplex PCR, while TCRdb's copy carries only in-frame clones and drops some. The sample contains a few hundred thousand clones, about 80% of which appear only once. The CDR3 contains 13 residues. Germline CDR1 and CDR2: SEHNR and FQNEAQ (reference sequence). Trimming cost V 9 bases and J 0 bases, with 9 bases left between them. The chain has TRBV7-9 and TRBJ1-3; unclear D gene. Sequenced: PBMCs or T cells enriched from blood (not recorded which). The receptor was derived from a man aged 45 to 65 who had recovered from COVID-19. CDR3 DNA: TGTGCCAGTAGAGAAGCCTCTGGAAACACCATATATTTT. Protein sequence: CASREASGNTIYF.